This T cell receptor beta chain was sequenced in a study of early T cells in non-severe SARS-CoV-2 infection. Overall study findings and caveats: Database matching using VDJdb favored anti-spike CD8 responses, with private and CD4 specificities left missing.

The germline V gene has CDR1 SGHAT and CDR2 FQNNGV. Trimming shortened V by 2 bases and J by 7 bases, and 11 bases separated the two germline ends. The CDR3 has 13 amino acids. In its sample, this clonotype was seen many times. Its antigen remains unknown. cDNA molecules, individually, were tagged with unique molecular identifiers. TCRdb re-called the 5' RACE reads with MiXCR, one entry per CDR3 protein. The sample contains 27,000 or so distinct CDR3 sequences, roughly 6.6% of which appear only once. The V and J genes are TRBV11-2 and TRBJ2-5; D might be TRBD2 (5 bases). Source material: whole blood. The receptor's source is an adult who was a healthcare worker with PCR-confirmed SARS-CoV-2 infection or an uninfected control (not recorded which). CDR3 region: CASSLTLEGTQYF. The CDR3 coding sequence is TGTGCCAGCAGCTTAACACTAGAAGGGACCCAGTACTTC. The complete variable domain, with remaining parts taken from reference TRBV11-2 and TRBJ2-5, reads EAGVAQSPRYKIIEKRQSVAFWCNPISGHATLYWYQQILGQGPKLLIQFQNNGVVDDSQLPKDRFSAERLKGVDSTLKIQPAKLEDSAVYLCASSLTLEGTQYFGPGTRLLVL.